The sequence of this T cell receptor beta chain was determined in a study of metastatic and nonmetastatic thyroid tumors. TCRdb re-called clones via MiXCR from the PCR reads. The table has 30,000 to 35,000 clones, about 17% seen once. Patients were all untreated before their thyroid surgery. This clone was seen repeatedly, ten times or more. Germline CDR1 reads SEHNR; CDR2 reads FQNEAQ (reference sequence). The CDR3 has 18 amino acids. V dropped 4 bases and J dropped 1; count of bases not matched to a gene: 10. The sequence came from a female donor with papillary thyroid cancer or a benign thyroid nodule (not recorded which). Some clones in this sample may be carry-over from other donors' samples. This chain connects TRBV7-9 to TRBJ2-2; TRBD1 agrees at 9 bases. The sequencing input was blood. In nucleotides, the CDR3 is TGTGCCAGCAGCTCATTAGCCGGGACAGGGAAGAACACCGGGGAGCTGTTTTTT. Translating it yields CASSSLAGTGKNTGELFF.